One TCR beta chain is described in this entry. Its antigen is not known. The ends were cut back, 5 bases at V and 1 base at J, with 17 bases in the middle. The CDR3 extends over 16 amino acids. Germline V lookup: CDR1 SGHNT, CDR2 YYREEE (reference sequence). The entry originates in a study of Ad26.COV2.S vaccination and SARS-CoV-2 variants. Study overall: A participant enrolled in the COV1001 Ad26.COV2.S trial arm provided the sample. Study-wide results and limits: Reported post-vaccination CD8+ and CD4+ T cell responses to spike showed substantial breadth. It was found that vaccine and placebo recipients had similar non-spike TCR breadth.

Treatment meaning: some 19 received Ad26.COV2.S at low or high dose, single or two shots; 5 received placebo; per-sample allocation not given. Samples came from day 63 after the first vaccine or placebo injection. Profiling relied on immunoSEQ multiplex PCR, and the TCRdb table lists in-frame clones only, not all of them. The table records about half a million clones, roughly 87% of them present only once. The source material was peripheral blood, sampled in a trial of Ad26.COV2.S vaccine versus placebo. The sequence was obtained from a person between 18 and 65 years old who received the Ad26.COV2.S COVID-19 vaccine or a placebo. The gene calls are TRBV5-4 and TRBJ2-3; no reliable D call. The CDR3, as DNA: TGTGCCAGCAGTTATGCCGTTGGGAAGGGCACAGATACGCAGTATTTT. Translating it yields CASSYAVGKGTDTQYF. The full variable domain, rest sourced from reference TRBV5-4 and TRBJ2-3, is ETGVTQSPTHLIKTRGQQVTLRCSSQSGHNTVSWYQQALGQGPQFIFQYYREEENGRGNFPPRFSGLQFPNYSSELNVNALELDDSALYLCASSYAVGKGTDTQYFGPGTRLTVL.